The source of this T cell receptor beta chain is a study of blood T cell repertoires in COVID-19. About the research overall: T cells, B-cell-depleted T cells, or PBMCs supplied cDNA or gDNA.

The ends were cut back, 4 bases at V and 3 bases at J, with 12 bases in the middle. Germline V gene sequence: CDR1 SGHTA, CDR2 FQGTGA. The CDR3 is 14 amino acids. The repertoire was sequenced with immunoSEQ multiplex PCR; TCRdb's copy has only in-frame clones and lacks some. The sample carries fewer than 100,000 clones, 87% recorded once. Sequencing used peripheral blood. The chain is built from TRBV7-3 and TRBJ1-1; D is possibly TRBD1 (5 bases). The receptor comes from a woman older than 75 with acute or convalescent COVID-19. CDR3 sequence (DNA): TGTGCCAGCAGCTCTGGGGCCACTCACACTGAAGCTTTCTTT. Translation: CASSSGATHTEAFF.